These 25 T cell receptor beta chains were sequenced from one sample in a study of blood T cell repertoires in COVID-19. The method was immunoSEQ multiplex PCR; TCRdb's version includes in-frame clones alone and lacks a portion of them. The sample holds roughly 100,000 clones, about 80% seen once. The sequenced sample was peripheral blood. These receptors all stem from a human donor in a cohort sampled during active or convalescent COVID-19.

The J gene is TRBJ1-6, the V gene TRBV11-3, with TRBD1 matching over 7 bases. CDR1 is SGHNT and CDR2 is YENEEA in the germline V gene. V lost 5 bases to trimming and J lost 8 bases; unmatched junction nucleotides: 6. The CDR3 loop spans 14 amino acids. The CDR3 sequence is CASSAGQAHSPLHF. CDR3 DNA sequence: TGTGCCAGCAGCGCAGGACAGGCCCATTCACCCCTCCACTTT.

The chain is built from TRBV4-1 and TRBJ1-1, with a weak D call TRBD1 (6 bases). V was cut by 4 bases and J by 1 base, with 19 bases left in between. Looked up from germline, CDR1 is MGHRA and CDR2 is YSYEKL. This CDR3 region has 17 residues. The CDR3 here is CASSPEPRDTQNTEAFF. The CDR3 DNA reads as TGCGCCAGCAGCCCAGAACCACGGGACACTCAGAACACTGAAGCTTTCTTT.

This clone was detected only once. This chain uses TRBV11-2 with TRBJ1-1; possible D gene TRBD1, 5 bases. Trimming pared 5 bases from V and 1 base from J, leaving 17 bases between. CDR3 length: 16 amino acids. Germline V gene data show CDR1 as SGHAT and CDR2 as FQNNGV. CDR3 region: CASSPPGGGRNTEAFF. DNA for the CDR3: TGTGCCAGCAGCCCTCCGGGGGGAGGTCGGAACACTGAAGCTTTCTTT.

The chain uses TRBV12-3 or TRBV12-4 and TRBJ2-5; no firm D call. Deletions cut 6 bases from V and 1 base from J, with 9 bases between. The CDR3 covers 13 residues. The CDR3 DNA reads as TGTGCCAGCAGCCGCGGATTCCAAGAGACCCAGTACTTC. Translated: CASSRGFQETQYF.

CDR3 coding DNA: TGTGCCAGCAGCAAACTAGCGGGGCGGCTCGGGGAGACCCAGTACTTC. Protein product: CASSKLAGRLGETQYF. The genes are TRBV7-9 and TRBJ2-5; 10 bases align to TRBD2. The CDR3 has 16 amino acids. In germline, CDR1 is SEHNR, CDR2 FQNEAQ (reference sequence). V dropped 5 bases and J dropped 5; count of bases not matched to a gene: 11.

This chain uses TRBV28 with TRBJ2-7; D perhaps matches TRBD2 (5 bases). Germline CDR1 and CDR2: MDHEN and SYDVKM. V lost 7 bases and J lost 4, with 17 bases in between. There are 14 residues in the CDR3. The CDR3 sequence: CASITTEEVYEQYF. The CDR3 DNA reads as TGTGCCAGCATAACAACGGAGGAGGTATACGAGCAGTACTTC. Combining the CDR3 with reference TRBV28 and TRBJ2-7 gives the whole variable domain DVKVTQSSRYLVKRTGEKVFLECVQDMDHENMFWYRQDPGLGLRLIYFSYDVKMKEKGDIPEGYSVSREKKERFSLILESASTNQTSMYLCASITTEEVYEQYFGPGTRLTVT.

This clone appeared a few times. The chain employs TRBV4-2 and TRBJ2-1; no definite D call. The length of the CDR3 is 15 residues. Per germline, CDR1 LGHNA and CDR2 YNFKEQ. V gave up 6 bases and J gave up 5 bases, with 17 bases separating them. DNA for the CDR3: TGTGCCAGCAGTCCGATAGGCACAGTCGACAATGAGCAGTTCTTC. As protein: CASSPIGTVDNEQFF.

This chain links TRBV29-1 with TRBJ1-1; D uncertain. Germline assignment: CDR1 SQVTM and CDR2 ANQGSEA. CDR3 length equals 10 residues. Trimming removed 7 bases at V and 8 bases at J, with 11 bases between. CDR3 bases: TGCAGCGCTAGCCAGCGAGAAGCTTTCTTT. This encodes CSASQREAFF.

The chain joins TRBV19 to TRBJ1-1, with D unclear. Germline values: CDR1 LNHDA, CDR2 SQIVND (reference sequence). CDR3 length: 15 amino acids. Trimming removed 3 bases from V and 3 bases from J, with 14 bases in between. The CDR3: CASSMVGKGDTEAFF. The CDR3 DNA is TGTGCCAGTAGTATGGTAGGAAAGGGAGACACTGAAGCTTTCTTT.

The chain links TRBV15 to TRBJ1-1; D is unresolved. The V and J ends lost 0 bases and 2 bases respectively, with 4 bases between them. The germline V gene has CDR1 LNHNV and CDR2 YYDKDF (reference sequence). This CDR3 spans 13 amino acids. For the CDR3, the DNA is TGTGCCACCAGCAGAGATCTCAACACTGAAGCTTTCTTT. Protein: CATSRDLNTEAFF.

The chain joins TRBV24-1 to TRBJ1-2, with D unclear. There are 13 residues in the CDR3. Germline V CDR1 and CDR2: KGHDR, SFDVKD. V shed 2 bases and J shed 6 bases, with 9 bases lying between them. CDR3 in amino acids: CATSDSGFNGYTF. CDR3 nucleotide sequence: TGTGCCACCAGTGATTCGGGATTCAATGGCTACACCTTC.

This clone was recorded once. This chain uses TRBV6-5 with TRBJ1-2; TRBD1 aligns across 7 bases. The CDR3 covers 14 residues. V trimming: 6 bases; J trimming: 6 bases; junction bases outside the gene matches: 10. Germline CDR1 MNHEY, CDR2 SVGAGI. The CDR3 sequence: CASRGQLESDGYTF. The DNA for the CDR3 is TGTGCCAGCAGGGGACAGCTTGAATCTGATGGCTACACCTTC.

V is TRBV7-2 and J is TRBJ1-2; the match to TRBD1 covers 8 bases. The V segment lost 0 bases and the J segment 8 bases; nucleotides outside the gene matches: 8. CDR1 and CDR2 from the germline V gene are SGHTA and FQGNSA. The length of the CDR3 is 15 residues. The CDR3 here is CASSLALQGAWGYTF. CDR3 nucleotides: TGTGCCAGCAGCTTAGCGCTCCAGGGGGCGTGGGGCTACACCTTC.

The J gene is TRBJ2-1, the V gene TRBV11-2; possibly TRBD1 for D (6 bases). The CDR3 is 16 residues long. The germline V gene has CDR1 SGHAT and CDR2 FQNNGV. Trimming cost V 0 bases and J 3 bases, with 12 bases left between them. The CDR3 region is CASSLDLQGLYNEQFF. The DNA of the CDR3 is TGTGCCAGCAGCTTAGATTTACAGGGCCTCTACAATGAGCAGTTCTTC.

V is TRBV27 and J is TRBJ1-1; 10 nucleotides agree with TRBD1. This CDR3 is built from 13 residues. Per the germline V gene, CDR1 is MNHEY and CDR2 is SMNVEV (reference sequence). After removal of 5 bases from V and 8 bases from J, the junction contained 5 bases not matched to a gene. The CDR3 loop reads CASSRRTGGEAFF. The CDR3 nucleotides are TGTGCCAGCAGTAGACGGACAGGGGGAGAAGCTTTCTTT.

This clone was found once. The V call is TRBV12-5, the J call TRBJ2-3, with D perhaps matching TRBD1 (5 bases). Germline loops: CDR1 LGHNT, CDR2 FRNRAP. The CDR3 has 18 amino acids. V shed 0 bases and J shed 3 bases, with 19 bases lying between them. The CDR3 DNA follows: TGTGCTAGTGGTTTGGTACGTCTGGCAGGGAAAGTTACAGATACGCAGTATTTT. Translated, it gives CASGLVRLAGKVTDTQYF.

The V call is TRBV18, the J call TRBJ1-1; D uncertain. The germline CDR1 and CDR2 sequences are KGHSH and LQKENI. The CDR3 runs to 14 residues. Trimming cost V 3 bases and J 4 bases, with 12 bases left between them. The CDR3 sequence: CASSPLEYGTEAFF. For the CDR3, the DNA is TGTGCCAGCTCACCCCTCGAGTACGGCACTGAAGCTTTCTTT.

A few counts support this clone. At one end the junction does not follow the germline gene, possibly because of a read error. The V and J genes are TRBV6-5 and TRBJ1-1; D might be TRBD1 (6 bases). Germline V gene data show CDR1 as MNHEY and CDR2 as SVGAGI. This CDR3 comprises 14 residues. The CDR3 here is CASRVTDLPKGTLF. CDR3 DNA sequence: TGTGCCAGCAGAGTTACAGATCTACCTAAAGGGACACTCTTT.

This clone was found many times. V gene TRBV7-9 combines with J gene TRBJ2-1, with D uncertain. Trimming stripped 5 bases from V and 5 bases from J, with 10 bases between. CDR1 is SEHNR and CDR2 is FQNEAQ in the germline V gene (reference sequence). CDR3 length: 13 residues. The DNA for the CDR3 is TGTGCCAGCAGCCGGTTCAACGACAATGAGCAGTTCTTC. This codes for CASSRFNDNEQFF.

The J gene is TRBJ2-5, the V gene TRBV5-6; D possibly corresponds to TRBD1 (5 bases). Germline CDR1 reads SGHDT; CDR2 reads YYEEEE. This CDR3 is 16 amino acids long. The V end lost 1 base, the J end lost 2 bases, and 15 bases lay between the germline ends. The CDR3 DNA sequence: TGTGCCAGCAGCTTGCCAAGTGCAGGGTGGCAAGAGACCCAGTACTTC. Amino acid sequence: CASSLPSAGWQETQYF.

The chain couples TRBV19 to TRBJ1-2; D may be TRBD1 (5 bases). CDR1 is LNHDA and CDR2 is SQIVND in the germline V gene (reference sequence). V was clipped by 7 bases and J by 8 bases, with 23 bases between them. This CDR3 comprises 15 residues. The CDR3 coding sequence is TGTGCCAGTAAGGGGCTGGAGACTAGTGTTCGCGGCTACACCTTC. Amino acid sequence: CASKGLETSVRGYTF.

This clone appeared once. The J gene is TRBJ2-7, the V gene TRBV5-1; D call uncertain. The V end was cut by 0 bases, the J end by 5 bases, with 9 bases between. Germline CDR1 is SGHRS and CDR2 is YFSETQ. The CDR3 is 13 amino acids. The CDR3 spells CASSLAGFHEQYF. The DNA of the CDR3 is TGCGCCAGCAGCTTGGCAGGCTTCCACGAGCAGTACTTC.

The count of this clone is one. The chain is built from TRBV19 and TRBJ1-1; D perhaps matches TRBD1 (5 bases). V was trimmed by 5 bases and J by 2 bases, leaving 12 bases between them. CDR1 is LNHDA, CDR2 SQIVND, per germline (reference sequence). The CDR3 consists of 14 residues. The CDR3 is CASSVPRVNTEAFF. The DNA for the CDR3 is TGTGCCAGTAGTGTTCCCAGGGTAAACACTGAAGCTTTCTTT.

The V and J genes are TRBV7-9 and TRBJ2-1; D is possibly TRBD2 (5 bases). The V end lost 1 base, the J end lost 2 bases, and 9 bases lay between the germline ends. The germline CDR1 and CDR2 sequences are SEHNR and FQNEAQ (reference sequence). The CDR3 extends over 15 amino acids. The CDR3: CASSLGGWAYNEQFF. In DNA, the CDR3 is TGTGCCAGCAGCTTAGGAGGGTGGGCCTACAATGAGCAGTTCTTC.

In this sample, this clone turned up a few times. This chain connects TRBV30 to TRBJ1-2; TRBD1 matches 9 bases. CDR1 and CDR2 (germline): GTSNPN, SVGIG (reference sequence). The J segment lost 5 bases and the V segment lost 3 bases, leaving 16 bases of the junction unmatched. CDR3 length: 17 residues. Here the CDR3 reads CAWRLGTGFELRYGYTF. As DNA, the CDR3 is TGTGCCTGGAGGCTAGGGACAGGGTTCGAGTTGCGGTATGGCTACACCTTC.